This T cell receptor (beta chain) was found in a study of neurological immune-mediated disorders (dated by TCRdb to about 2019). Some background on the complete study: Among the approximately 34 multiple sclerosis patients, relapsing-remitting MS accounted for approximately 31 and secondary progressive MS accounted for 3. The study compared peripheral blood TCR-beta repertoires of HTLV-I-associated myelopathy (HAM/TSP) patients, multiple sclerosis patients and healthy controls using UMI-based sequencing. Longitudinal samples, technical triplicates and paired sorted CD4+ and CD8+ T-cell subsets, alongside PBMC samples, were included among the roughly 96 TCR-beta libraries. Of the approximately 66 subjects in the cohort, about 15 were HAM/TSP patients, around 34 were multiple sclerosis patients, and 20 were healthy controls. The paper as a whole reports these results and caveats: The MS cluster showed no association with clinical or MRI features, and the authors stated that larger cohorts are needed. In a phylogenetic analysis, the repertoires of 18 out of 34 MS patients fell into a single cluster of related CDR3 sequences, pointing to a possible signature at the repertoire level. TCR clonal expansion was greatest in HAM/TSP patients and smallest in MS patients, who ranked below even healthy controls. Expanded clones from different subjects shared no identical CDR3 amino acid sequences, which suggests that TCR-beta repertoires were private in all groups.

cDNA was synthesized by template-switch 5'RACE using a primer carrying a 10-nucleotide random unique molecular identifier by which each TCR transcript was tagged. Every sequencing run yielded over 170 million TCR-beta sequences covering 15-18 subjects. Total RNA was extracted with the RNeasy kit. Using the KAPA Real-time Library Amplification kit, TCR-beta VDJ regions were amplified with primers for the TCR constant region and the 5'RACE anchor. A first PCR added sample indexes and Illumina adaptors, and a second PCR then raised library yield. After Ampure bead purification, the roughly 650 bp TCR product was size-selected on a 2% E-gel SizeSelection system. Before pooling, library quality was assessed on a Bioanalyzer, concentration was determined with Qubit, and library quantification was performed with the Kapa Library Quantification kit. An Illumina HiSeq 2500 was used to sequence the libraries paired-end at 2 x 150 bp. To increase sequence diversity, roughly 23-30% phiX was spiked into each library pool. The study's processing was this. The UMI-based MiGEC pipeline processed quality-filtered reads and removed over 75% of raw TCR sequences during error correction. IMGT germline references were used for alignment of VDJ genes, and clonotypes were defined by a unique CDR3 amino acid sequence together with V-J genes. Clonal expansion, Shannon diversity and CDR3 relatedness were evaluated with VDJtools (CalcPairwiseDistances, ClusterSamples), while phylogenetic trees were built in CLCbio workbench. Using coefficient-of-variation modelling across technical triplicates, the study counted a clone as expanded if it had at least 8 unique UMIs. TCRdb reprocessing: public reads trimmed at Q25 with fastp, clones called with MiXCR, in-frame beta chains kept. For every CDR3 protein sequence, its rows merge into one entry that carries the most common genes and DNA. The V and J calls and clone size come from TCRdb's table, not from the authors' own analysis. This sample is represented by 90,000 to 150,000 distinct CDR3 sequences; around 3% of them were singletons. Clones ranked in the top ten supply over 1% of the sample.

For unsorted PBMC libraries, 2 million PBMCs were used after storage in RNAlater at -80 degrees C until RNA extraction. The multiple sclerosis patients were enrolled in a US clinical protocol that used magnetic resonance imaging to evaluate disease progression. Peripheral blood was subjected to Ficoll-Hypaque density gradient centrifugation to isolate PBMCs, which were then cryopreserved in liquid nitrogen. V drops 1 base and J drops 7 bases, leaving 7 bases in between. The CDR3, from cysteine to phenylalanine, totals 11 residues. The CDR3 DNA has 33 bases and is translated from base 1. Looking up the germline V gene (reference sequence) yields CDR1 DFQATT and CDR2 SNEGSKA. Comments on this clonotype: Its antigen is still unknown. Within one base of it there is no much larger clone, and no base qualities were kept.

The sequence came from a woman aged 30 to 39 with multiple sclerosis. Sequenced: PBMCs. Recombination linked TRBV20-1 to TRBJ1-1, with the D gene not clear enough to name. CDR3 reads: CSARGSHEAFF. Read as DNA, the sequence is TGCAGTGCTAGAGGGTCCCATGAAGCTTTCTTT.